The 29 T cell receptor beta chains below come from one sample, sequenced in a study of blood T cell repertoires in COVID-19. The protocol was immunoSEQ multiplex PCR, while the TCRdb copy is restricted to in-frame clones and leaves out a portion. The repertoire consists of 120,000 or so clones, with approximately 70% occurring once and the leading ten covering about 0.85%. Sequences were obtained from peripheral blood. These receptors came from a human donor with acute or convalescent COVID-19. The donor label of this sample is uncertain.

The chain is built from TRBV19 and TRBJ2-7, with 8 nucleotides matching TRBD1. Germline trimming cut 7 bases from V and 2 bases from J; bases unmatched to any gene: 4. The CDR3 has 13 amino acids. In germline, CDR1 is LNHDA, CDR2 SQIVND (reference sequence). The CDR3 sequence: CASTGTGTYEQYF. The CDR3 bases are TGTGCCAGTACCGGGACAGGTACCTACGAGCAGTACTTC.

This chain links TRBV3-1 (or the pseudogene TRBV3-2) with TRBJ1-4; 8 bases map to TRBD1. CDR3 size: 14 residues. V lost 5 bases and J lost 8; bases outside the gene matches: 7. Germline V lookup: CDR1 LGHDT, CDR2 YNNKEL (reference sequence). The CDR3 sequence is CASSNRDRQEKLFF. CDR3 DNA: TGTGCCAGCAGCAACCGGGACAGGCAGGAAAAACTGTTTTTT.

The chain employs TRBV28 and TRBJ1-3; the D gene is possibly TRBD1 (5 bases). Between the trimmed V and J ends, which lost 2 bases and 0 bases, there was a span of 8 bases. CDR1 is MDHEN, CDR2 SYDVKM, per germline. The CDR3 has 15 amino acids. The CDR3 protein is CASSLQGYSGNTIYF. The CDR3 DNA reads TGTGCCAGCAGTTTACAGGGCTACTCTGGAAACACCATATATTTT.

The V gene is TRBV14, the J gene TRBJ2-7, with 7 positions matching TRBD1. Trimming at V came to 0 bases and at J to 3 bases, leaving 11 bases not matched to a gene. This CDR3 is 17 amino acids long. Germline-derived CDR1 and CDR2 are SGHDN and FVKESK. CDR3 amino acids: CASSQDDGDSLNYEQYV. DNA of the CDR3: TGTGCCAGCAGCCAAGATGACGGGGACAGCCTAAACTACGAGCAGTACGTC.

The chain couples TRBV6-5 to TRBJ2-7, with D hard to call. Germline CDR1 is MNHEY and CDR2 is SVGAGI. This CDR3 region has 12 residues. V gave up 7 bases and J gave up 3 bases, with 10 bases separating them. The CDR3 DNA follows: TGTGCCAGCACGACAACCCTCTACGAGCAGTACGTC. It is translated as CASTTTLYEQYV.

The rearrangement links TRBV7-2 to TRBJ1-2, with D possibly matching TRBD1 (5 bases). In germline, CDR1 is SGHTA, CDR2 FQGNSA. The CDR3 has 11 residues. V was shortened by 1 base and J by 11 bases, with 8 bases between the two germline ends. In DNA, the CDR3 is TGTGCCAGCAGCTTAGAGGGGCCGTACACCTTC. Translation gives CASSLEGPYTF.

This clone was seen just once. V gene TRBV30 combines with J gene TRBJ2-2, with D possibly TRBD1 on 5 matching bases. The CDR3 runs 17 residues. Deletions cut 2 bases from V and 5 bases from J, with 21 bases between. Germline V gene lookup returns CDR1 GTSNPN and CDR2 SVGIG (reference sequence). CDR3 coding DNA: TGTGCCTGGAGTTCAGCCGGCAGGGCAGTTAGGACCGGGGAGCTGTTTTTT. Its translation is CAWSSAGRAVRTGELFF.

J is TRBJ1-2 and V is TRBV2; 7 bases line up with TRBD1. This CDR3 contains 16 residues. V dropped 4 bases and J dropped 4; count of bases not matched to a gene: 12. Germline V CDR1 and CDR2: SNHLY, FYNNEI. CDR3 sequence (DNA): TGTGCCAGCAGTGGAGTAACAGGGGCCCGGGGCTATGGCTACACCTTC. This gives the protein CASSGVTGARGYGYTF.

On this clone: Other DNA sequences within the sample encode an identical CDR3. The chain joins TRBV30 to TRBJ1-2, with D tentatively TRBD1 (5 bases). Between the trimmed V and J ends, which lost 2 bases and 1 base, there was a span of 8 bases. This CDR3 has 13 amino acids. Germline assignment: CDR1 GTSNPN and CDR2 SVGIG (reference sequence). CDR3 amino acids: CAWSPTVNYGYTF. CDR3 DNA sequence: TGTGCCTGGAGTCCGACAGTTAACTATGGCTACACCTTC.

The V and J genes are TRBV10-3 and TRBJ1-1; 7 nucleotides line up with TRBD1. J lost 4 bases, V lost 4 bases, and 6 bases had no gene match. The CDR3 runs 14 residues. Germline values: CDR1 ENHRY, CDR2 SYGVKD. The CDR3 DNA reads TGTGCCATCAGTGCCTCCGGACAGGCCACTGAAGCTTTCTTT. Protein: CAISASGQATEAFF.

This clone has a count of ten or more. V and J are TRBV19 and TRBJ1-5, with D maybe TRBD1 (5 bases). Trimming cost V 7 bases and J 3 bases, with 13 bases left between them. Germline V gene lookup returns CDR1 LNHDA and CDR2 SQIVND (reference sequence). The CDR3 covers 14 residues. The CDR3 is CASKVRGYNQPQHF. Written as DNA, the CDR3 is TGTGCCAGTAAGGTGCGGGGCTACAATCAGCCCCAGCATTTT.

The V gene is TRBV4-1, the J gene TRBJ2-1; D is uncertain. Trimming took off 0 bases at V and 4 bases at J, with 10 bases between the two ends. There are 15 residues in the CDR3. In germline, CDR1 is MGHRA, CDR2 YSYEKL. The CDR3 nucleotides read TGCGCCAGCAGCCAAGATTGGGCAGCTTACAATGAGCAGTTCTTC. Its translation is CASSQDWAAYNEQFF.

This chain uses TRBV6-5 with TRBJ1-2; 8 bases are shared with TRBD1. Germline CDR1 MNHEY, CDR2 SVGAGI. CDR3 length equals 13 residues. The junction had 6 bases not matched to a gene; V was cut back by 8 bases and J by 4 bases. In nucleotides, the CDR3 is TGTGCCAGCCGGACAGGGCTCGCCTATGGCTACACCTTC. Its protein product is CASRTGLAYGYTF.

V is TRBV29-1 and J is TRBJ1-5; possibly TRBD1 for D (5 bases). The CDR3 consists of 16 residues. Germline V CDR1 and CDR2: SQVTM, ANQGSEA. Between the trimmed V and J ends, which lost 4 bases and 2 bases, there was a span of 18 bases. CDR3 residues: CSVAAGSAGGNQPQHF. DNA for the CDR3: TGCAGCGTTGCGGCAGGGTCTGCGGGGGGCAATCAGCCCCAGCATTTT.

The rearrangement joins TRBV6-6 to TRBJ1-5, with 8 bases matching TRBD1. V trimming: 6 bases; J trimming: 2 bases; junction bases outside the gene matches: 0. Germline loops: CDR1 MNHNY, CDR2 SVGAGI (reference sequence). The length of the CDR3 is 13 residues. For the CDR3, the DNA is TGTGCCAGCAGGACAGGGGGCAATCAGCCCCAGCATTTT. The encoded protein is CASRTGGNQPQHF.

This clone was counted a few times. The V call is TRBV6-5, the J call TRBJ1-6; 12 bases align to TRBD1. The CDR3 is 14 residues long. V gave up 6 bases and J gave up 9 bases; unmatched junction bases: 3. Germline V gene sequence: CDR1 MNHEY, CDR2 SVGAGI. DNA for the CDR3: TGTGCCAGCAGAGCGGGACAGGGGGCTTCACCCCTCCACTTT. It yields the protein CASRAGQGASPLHF.

This clone was picked up a small number of times. For the CDR3, the DNA is TGTGCCAGCAGGGACAGGGGGCTCACCGGGGAGCTGTTTTTT. It encodes CASRDRGLTGELFF. V and J are TRBV27 and TRBJ2-2; 11 nucleotides line up with TRBD1. Germline values: CDR1 MNHEY, CDR2 SMNVEV (reference sequence). V was clipped by 6 bases and J by 4 bases; unmatched bases: 1. The CDR3 consists of 14 residues.

The chain couples TRBV3-1 (or the pseudogene TRBV3-2) to TRBJ2-5, with TRBD1 as a possible D gene (6 bases). This CDR3 has 14 residues. Trimming left V 4 bases short and J 1 base short, with 10 bases between. CDR1 LGHDT and CDR2 YNNKEL come from the germline V gene (reference sequence). The CDR3 protein is CASSPRQVQETQYF. DNA for the CDR3: TGTGCCAGCAGCCCACGACAGGTCCAAGAGACCCAGTACTTC.

The chain is built from TRBV6-6 and TRBJ2-2; a weak D match, TRBD2 (7 bases). V gave up 5 bases and J gave up 7 bases, with 20 bases separating them. Germline V gene data show CDR1 as MNHNY and CDR2 as SVGAGI (reference sequence). The CDR3 is made up of 16 amino acids. The CDR3 loop is CASSPLAGALGGELFF. As DNA, the CDR3 is TGTGCCAGCAGTCCTCTGGCGGGGGCCCTCGGCGGGGAGCTGTTTTTT.

The CDR3 protein is CARSCEPGQRQGGHLETQYF. The CDR3 bases are TGTGCCAGAAGTTGCGAGCCGGGACAACGACAAGGTGGACATTTGGAGACCCAGTACTTC. This chain uses TRBV7-5 with TRBJ2-5; TRBD1 is taken as the D call from the table, unchecked against the DNA. TRBV7-5 is marked as a pseudogene. This CDR3 is 20 amino acids long.

This chain uses TRBV7-2 with TRBJ1-5; D may be TRBD1 (5 bases). From germline, CDR1 is SGHTA and CDR2 FQGNSA. This CDR3 contains 13 residues. V lost 4 bases to trimming and J lost 5 bases, with 9 bases between them. CDR3 sequence reads: CASSYQTDQPQHF. CDR3 bases: TGTGCCAGCAGCTACCAGACAGATCAGCCCCAGCATTTT.

V and J are TRBV4-1 and TRBJ1-3; D not certain. V lost 0 bases, J lost 4 bases, and 16 bases lay in between. This CDR3 contains 17 residues. CDR1 and CDR2 from the germline V gene are MGHRA and YSYEKL. The CDR3 region has the DNA TGCGCCAGCAGCCAAGAACTCAGGCTAATAGGAGGAAACACCATATATTTT. Translating it yields CASSQELRLIGGNTIYF.

This chain connects TRBV27 to TRBJ1-4; D uncertain. The CDR3 length is 16 residues. Germline lookup yields CDR1 MNHEY and CDR2 SMNVEV (reference sequence). Deletions cut 4 bases from V and 5 bases from J, with 17 bases between. CDR3 coding DNA: TGTGCCAGCAGTTCAGACCCCCCAGGAACAAATGAAAAACTGTTTTTT. It yields the protein CASSSDPPGTNEKLFF.

The rearrangement joins TRBV10-3 to TRBJ1-1, with D maybe TRBD1 (6 bases). Trimming removed 2 bases at V and 1 base at J, with 17 bases between. The CDR3 has 17 residues. The germline V gene has CDR1 ENHRY and CDR2 SYGVKD. CDR3 DNA: TGTGCCATCAGTGAGGGTTTAGGGGGGGTTTCGAACACTGAAGCTTTCTTT. Translating gives CAISEGLGGVSNTEAFF.

CDR3: CASSSGGTGELFF. The CDR3 DNA reads as TGTGCCAGCAGCTCGGGGGGCACCGGGGAGCTGTTTTTT. The V and J genes are TRBV5-6 and TRBJ2-2, with TRBD2 identical over 7 bases. Germline-derived CDR1 and CDR2 are SGHDT and YYEEEE. The CDR3 loop spans 13 amino acids. With 3 bases clipped from V and 4 bases from J, the junction kept 0 bases outside the gene matches.

Written as DNA, the CDR3 is TGTGCCAGCAGCTTAAGGTGGCGGGACCGAGACTATGGCTACACCTTC. Translation gives CASSLRWRDRDYGYTF. The chain carries TRBV7-2 and TRBJ1-2; possibly TRBD1 for D (5 bases). With 2 bases removed from V and 3 bases from J, the gap between germline ends came to 16 bases. The CDR3 is 16 residues long. Germline V gene sequence: CDR1 SGHTA, CDR2 FQGNSA.

The rearrangement uses TRBV28 and TRBJ2-5; 10 bases align to TRBD1. The ends lost 5 bases at V and 2 bases at J; junction bases unmatched: 2. Germline V CDR1 and CDR2: MDHEN, SYDVKM. The length of the CDR3 is 14 residues. The CDR3 DNA is TGTGCCAGCAGTGACAGGGGGCCACAAGAGACCCAGTACTTC. Amino acid sequence: CASSDRGPQETQYF.

This clone was detected many times. As DNA, the CDR3 is TGTGCCAGCAGCCAGCAGGGTGAAGCTTTCTTT. Translated: CASSQQGEAFF. The V gene is TRBV3-1 (or the pseudogene TRBV3-2), the J gene TRBJ1-1; weak D call: TRBD1 (5 bases). The CDR3 loop spans 11 amino acids. The ends were cut back, 3 bases at V and 7 bases at J, with 6 bases in the middle. The germline V gene has CDR1 LGHDT and CDR2 YNNKEL (reference sequence).

V gene TRBV6-2 or TRBV6-3 combines with J gene TRBJ1-5, with a possible D match to TRBD1 (6 bases). V dropped 5 bases and J dropped 5 bases, with 13 bases sitting between them. This CDR3 is built from 14 residues. Germline CDR1 MNHEY, CDR2 SVGEGT. The CDR3 DNA is TGTGCCAGCAGTACCCCGGGGGGCCATCAGCCCCAGCATTTT. It encodes CASSTPGGHQPQHF.